This T cell receptor (beta chain) was observed in a study of cytomegalovirus exposure and HLA in healthy donors. Study-wide results and caveats: Most TCR sequences were uncommon, yet certain public TCRs appeared in many donors. The tendency of first-cohort TCR clusters to co-occur in the 120 or so validation repertoires was identified by a subsequent analysis.

Data came from immunoSEQ multiplex PCR; TCRdb stores just in-frame clones and leaves some out. The sample holds about 360,000 clones, about nine tenths seen once. Points on this clone: Antigen unknown.

Germline CDR1 MNHEY, CDR2 SMNVEV (reference sequence). The germline V and J ends were trimmed by 2 bases and 7 bases, with 12 bases remaining between them. The CDR3 has 13 amino acids. The chain uses TRBV27 and TRBJ2-7; a weak D match, TRBD1 (5 bases). This sequence originates from a woman under 30 in good health and CMV-seronegative. The source material was PBMCs. Written as DNA, the CDR3 is TGTGCCAGCAGTTTAGCCCCACAGGTTGAGCAGTACTTC. It specifies CASSLAPQVEQYF.